Listed below are T cell receptor beta chains from one sample, sequenced in a study of blood T cell repertoires in COVID-19. Using immunoSEQ multiplex PCR, the repertoire was profiled, and TCRdb retains in-frame clones only, with some absent. Of approximately 170,000 clones listed, roughly 84% are singletons. Sequenced input: peripheral blood. The receptors stem from a man of 80 years or more with COVID-19, enrolled during active disease. CDR3s leave out the opening cysteine and the closing phenylalanine or tryptophan.

cdr3_aa cdr3_length v_call
ASRTGGSSGNTIY 13 TRBV19
ASSESTGNQPQH 12 TRBV2
ASSVDLATGELF 12 TRBV9
ASWQGHSYNSPLH 13 TRBV2
ATSRARRAAEGNQPQH 16 TRBV15
ASSLSRQGPSSEQY 14 TRBV7-2
ASSAPSGGAADTQY 14 TRBV7-2
ASSQHGENTEAF 12 TRBV3-1/TRBV3-2
ASSVDRGPYEQY 12 TRBV9
ASTLRRGGGWGYT 13 TRBV6-5
ASSLGAGYGYT 11 TRBV5-1
ASSPDRGGSPLH 12 TRBV6-4
ASSLDKGPTGYT 12 TRBV7-8
ASMARSGSSNQPQH 14 TRBV19
ASSQDRGQGTETQY 14 TRBV4-2
ASSPGEGFYGYT 12 TRBV6-2/TRBV6-3
ASRPSGGASYNEQF 14 TRBV9
ASSGQVYEQY 10 TRBV28
ASSLGGEDTQY 11 TRBV5-5
ASSQGGRGASTEAF 14 TRBV3-1/TRBV3-2
ASSPTGWNTEAF 12 TRBV18
ASSIVGGAGTEAF 13 TRBV19
ASSFTGSNEQF 11 TRBV11-1
ASASTLGNTIY 11 TRBV5-1
ASSLEVAVSSYNEQF 15 TRBV5-4
ASSVPGPADEQY 12 TRBV5-1
ASSFSGQGMNTEAF 14 TRBV5-1
ATSVGGTVTLNQPQH 15 TRBV15
ASSLGTSGGTDTQY 14 TRBV5-4
ASSVDPLGQVNTEAF 15 TRBV9
ASSLDRMGSPLH 12 TRBV5-1
ASSQELRFEQY 11 TRBV4-3
ASSHGQGFVSGNTIY 15 TRBV2
ASICRFGNTIY 11 TRBV6-4
ASTALGYEQY 10 TRBV12-3/TRBV12-4
ASLRQGPYEQY 11 TRBV28
ASSRDYATGELF 12 TRBV5-4
ATRLNMRNYGYT 12 TRBV15
ASSESRGGDSPLH 13 TRBV6-1
ASGTWTTEAF 10 TRBV12-3/TRBV12-4
AIAGRLAGGSNTGELF 16 TRBV10-3
ASTKNPGSNSPLH 13 TRBV5-8
ASSGTGVLNTEAF 13 TRBV5-1
ASSPRRGETDTQY 13 TRBV5-5
ASSVGLAGETQY 12 TRBV2
ASSQGGQGYYEQY 13 TRBV4-2
ASSQEMTGGSYGYT 14 TRBV3-1/TRBV3-2
ASSEARHRANYGYT 14 TRBV6-1
ASSLKHGQGGNEQF 14 TRBV5-7
ASSLAERTGGEQF 13 TRBV7-6
ASSLWSGESNEQF 13 TRBV5-5
ASSLLGLPSGETQY 14 TRBV5-8
ASSQFLGAEKLF 12 TRBV4-2
ASSETDRGQPQH 12 TRBV2
ASSLLAANTGELF 13 TRBV5-1
SVEVGVNYGYT 11 TRBV29-1